Listed here are 19 T cell receptor beta chains from one sample, sequenced in a study of blood T cell repertoires in COVID-19. Repertoires were generated with immunoSEQ multiplex PCR, while TCRdb's copy carries only in-frame clones and drops some. The profile covers roughly 43,000 clones, with approximately 85% appearing a single time and around 14% taken by the ten largest. The material sequenced was peripheral blood. These receptors originate from a human donor in a cohort sampled during active COVID-19. The donor label of this sample is uncertain.

This chain links TRBV28 with TRBJ2-3, with 7 nucleotides matching TRBD2. Germline CDR1 reads MDHEN; CDR2 reads SYDVKM. Unmatched junction bases numbered 17, after V lost 4 bases and J lost 4 bases. This CDR3 region has 18 residues. CDR3 protein: CASSSPREAGKRSDTQYF. The CDR3 DNA follows: TGTGCCAGCAGTTCCCCGAGGGAAGCGGGGAAAAGGTCAGATACGCAGTATTTT.

CDR3 region: CASSPSGTVNTEAFF. The CDR3 DNA reads as TGTGCCAGCTCACCTTCCGGGACAGTTAACACTGAAGCTTTCTTT. The chain joins TRBV18 to TRBJ1-1; 7 bases agree with TRBD1. The CDR3 spans 15 residues. Germline values: CDR1 KGHSH, CDR2 LQKENI. J lost 2 bases, V lost 3 bases, and 6 bases had no gene match. Looking up the rest from reference TRBV18 and TRBJ1-1 gives the full variable domain: NAGVMQNPRHLVRRRGQEARLRCSPMKGHSHVYWYRQLPEEGLKFMVYLQKENIIDESGMPKERFSAEFPKEGPSILRIQQVVRGDSAAYFCASSPSGTVNTEAFFGQGTRLTVV.

The chain combines TRBV5-1 with TRBJ2-3, with D perhaps matching TRBD2 (5 bases). V was cut by 4 bases and J by 3 bases, with 12 bases left in between. The length of the CDR3 is 14 residues. Germline CDR1 SGHRS, CDR2 YFSETQ. The chain's CDR3 is CASSDLSGTDTQYF. The DNA for the CDR3 is TGCGCCAGCAGCGATCTTTCGGGGACAGATACGCAGTATTTT.

The chain recombines TRBV5-5 with TRBJ2-7, with 15 bases aligning to TRBD2. This CDR3 is 19 amino acids long. Germline CDR1 and CDR2: SGHKS and YYEKEE (reference sequence). V dropped 3 bases and J dropped 5; count of bases not matched to a gene: 15. CDR3: CASSSRGLAGGKLFHEQYF. In DNA form, the CDR3 reads TGTGCCAGCAGCTCGAGGGGACTAGCGGGGGGAAAACTTTTTCACGAGCAGTACTTC.

The chain joins TRBV3-1 (or the pseudogene TRBV3-2) to TRBJ2-7; 11 bases match TRBD2. Germline V gene data show CDR1 as LGHDT and CDR2 as YNNKEL (reference sequence). With V trimmed by 4 bases and J by 3 bases, 5 bases remained unmatched. The CDR3 loop spans 15 amino acids. Here the CDR3 DNA reads TGTGCCAGCAGCCCGCATAGCGGGGGGGTCTACGAGCAGTACTTC. It specifies CASSPHSGGVYEQYF.

This clone appeared once. This rearrangement joins TRBV2 to TRBJ2-3, with 8 bases that match TRBD1. Per germline, CDR1 SNHLY and CDR2 FYNNEI. This CDR3 spans 12 amino acids. The J segment lost 2 bases and the V segment lost 10 bases, leaving 2 bases of the junction unmatched. In nucleotides, the CDR3 is TGTGCCAAGACAGGGGCCACAGATACGCAGTATTTT. Its protein is CAKTGATDTQYF. Drawing the rest from reference TRBV2 and TRBJ2-3, the complete variable domain is EPEVTQTPSHQVTQMGQEVILRCVPISNHLYFYWYRQILGQKVEFLVSFYNNEISEKSEIFDDQFSVERPDGSNFTLKIRSTKLEDSAMYFCAKTGATDTQYFGPGTRLTVL.

This chain links TRBV5-6 with TRBJ2-7; 11 nucleotides agree with TRBD1. Germline V gene data show CDR1 as SGHDT and CDR2 as YYEEEE. This CDR3 spans 16 amino acids. V gave up 1 base and J gave up 4 bases; unmatched junction bases: 7. The CDR3 DNA reads TGTGCCAGCAGCTTGATCACGTGGGACAGGGGGTACGAGCAGTACTTC. Residues: CASSLITWDRGYEQYF. The entire variable domain, with the rest obtained from reference TRBV5-6 and TRBJ2-7, is as follows: DAGVTQSPTHLIKTRGQQVTLRCSPKSGHDTVSWYQQALGQGPQFIFQYYEEEERQRGNFPDRFSGHQFPNYSSELNVNALLLGDSALYLCASSLITWDRGYEQYFGPGTRLTVT.

This chain connects TRBV5-8 to TRBJ2-1; TRBD1 matches at 8 bases. The V gene end was trimmed by 4 bases and the J gene end by 3 bases; junction bases not matched to a gene: 6. The CDR3 has 15 residues. Germline V gives CDR1 SGHTS, CDR2 YDEGEE. The DNA of the CDR3 is TGTGCCAGCAGCGACCGACAGGGGTTCTACAATGAGCAGTTCTTC. Translated, it gives CASSDRQGFYNEQFF. The whole variable domain, filled in from reference TRBV5-8 and TRBJ2-1, reads EAGVTQSPTHLIKTRGQQATLRCSPISGHTSVYWYQQALGLGLQFLLWYDEGEERNRGNFPPRFSGRQFPNYSSELNVNALELEDSALYLCASSDRQGFYNEQFFGPGTRLTVL.

Of note for this clone: The junction shows a germline mismatch at one end, possibly a read error. The genes are TRBV6-6 and TRBJ2-3, with a possible D match to TRBD2 (6 bases). Germline assignment: CDR1 MNHNY and CDR2 SVGAGI (reference sequence). The CDR3 has 12 amino acids. DNA for the CDR3: TGCGGCTCCGCGGGGAGCACAGATACGCAGTATTTT. It is translated as CGSAGSTDTQYF.

The chain has TRBV7-8 and TRBJ2-3; 13 bases are shared with TRBD2. After removal of 5 bases from V and 1 base from J, the junction contained 9 bases not matched to a gene. CDR1 is SGHVS, CDR2 FQNEAQ, per germline. CDR3 length: 18 amino acids. CDR3 amino acids: CASSQLRLAGGGTDTQYF. The CDR3 DNA is TGTGCCAGCAGCCAACTCCGACTAGCGGGGGGTGGCACAGATACGCAGTATTTT.

The J gene is TRBJ2-5, the V gene TRBV9, with TRBD2 matching 11 bases. V lost 4 bases and J lost 5; bases outside the gene matches: 13. Per germline, CDR1 SGDLS and CDR2 YYNGEE. The CDR3 consists of 17 residues. CDR3 nucleotide sequence: TGTGCCAGCAGCCCTGAGGTAGCGGGGGGGGTTGAGGAGACCCAGTACTTC. It specifies CASSPEVAGGVEETQYF. Looking up the rest from reference TRBV9 and TRBJ2-5 gives the full variable domain: DSGVTQTPKHLITATGQRVTLRCSPRSGDLSVYWYQQSLDQGLQFLIQYYNGEERAKGNILERFSAQQFPDLHSELNLSSLELGDSALYFCASSPEVAGGVEETQYFGPGTRLLVL.

V is TRBV28 and J is TRBJ1-5; 7 nucleotides line up with TRBD1. Germline CDR1 MDHEN, CDR2 SYDVKM. CDR3 length: 17 residues. Trimming took 7 bases from V and 3 from J; bases not matched to a gene: 15. The CDR3, as DNA: TGTGCCAGCAACGGAGGGATTAGGGACAGATACAATCAGCCCCAGCATTTT. It translates to CASNGGIRDRYNQPQHF.

V gene TRBV6-2 or TRBV6-3 combines with J gene TRBJ2-1; tentative D call: TRBD1 (7 bases). The germline gives CDR1 MNHEY, CDR2 SVGEGT. V was pared by 5 bases and J by 14 bases, with 13 bases between. This CDR3 is 11 amino acids long. The CDR3 DNA reads as TGTGCCAGCAGTCAGGGGGGAAGGGAGTTCTTC. Translation gives CASSQGGREFF.

The rearrangement joins TRBV28 to TRBJ1-2; D is uncertain. Germline assignment: CDR1 MDHEN and CDR2 SYDVKM. CDR3 length equals 13 residues. Trimming cost V 5 bases and J 4 bases, with 11 bases left between them. The CDR3 nucleotides are TGTGCCAGCAGTGGCGCGGATCTCTATGGCTACACCTTC. It codes for CASSGADLYGYTF.

The chain joins TRBV7-2 to TRBJ2-3; weak D call: TRBD1 (5 bases). This CDR3 is 13 amino acids long. Germline CDR1 and CDR2: SGHTA and FQGNSA. V was shortened by 6 bases and J by 3 bases, with 10 bases between the two germline ends. CDR3 region: CASSPPGTDTQYF. In DNA form, the CDR3 reads TGTGCCAGCAGTCCGCCAGGGACAGATACGCAGTATTTT.

The chain links TRBV10-3 to TRBJ2-2; D is possibly TRBD1 (5 bases). Trimming cost V 4 bases and J 0 bases, with 9 bases left between them. Germline assignment: CDR1 ENHRY and CDR2 SYGVKD. This CDR3 comprises 15 residues. DNA of the CDR3: TGTGCCATCAGTGGAGACAGACCGAACACCGGGGAGCTGTTTTTT. Its translation is CAISGDRPNTGELFF.

This chain uses TRBV29-1 with TRBJ1-2; D is uncertain. This CDR3 comprises 13 residues. Germline loops: CDR1 SQVTM, CDR2 ANQGSEA. V dropped 4 bases and J dropped 5 bases, with 14 bases sitting between them. CDR3 DNA: TGCAGCGTTGGGGTGGCAGGAGGTTATGGCTACACCTTC. Encoded protein: CSVGVAGGYGYTF.

The chain employs TRBV27 and TRBJ2-1; 14 bases are shared with TRBD2. J gave up 0 bases and V 6 bases, and 16 bases lay outside the gene matches. The CDR3 loop spans 21 amino acids. Germline V gives CDR1 MNHEY, CDR2 SMNVEV (reference sequence). CDR3 nucleotide sequence: TGTGCCAGCAGCCCTAATTTAGGACTAGCGGGGGGTCGGAGCTCCTACAATGAGCAGTTCTTC. Protein product: CASSPNLGLAGGRSSYNEQFF.

This chain connects TRBV7-2 to TRBJ2-3; D is unclear. CDR1 is SGHTA, CDR2 FQGNSA, per germline. The V end lost 1 base, the J end lost 4 bases, and 12 bases lay between the germline ends. This CDR3 has 15 amino acids. CDR3 nucleotides: TGTGCCAGCAGCTTAGTAGGCCACGCGGCAGATACGCAGTATTTT. Its protein is CASSLVGHAADTQYF.